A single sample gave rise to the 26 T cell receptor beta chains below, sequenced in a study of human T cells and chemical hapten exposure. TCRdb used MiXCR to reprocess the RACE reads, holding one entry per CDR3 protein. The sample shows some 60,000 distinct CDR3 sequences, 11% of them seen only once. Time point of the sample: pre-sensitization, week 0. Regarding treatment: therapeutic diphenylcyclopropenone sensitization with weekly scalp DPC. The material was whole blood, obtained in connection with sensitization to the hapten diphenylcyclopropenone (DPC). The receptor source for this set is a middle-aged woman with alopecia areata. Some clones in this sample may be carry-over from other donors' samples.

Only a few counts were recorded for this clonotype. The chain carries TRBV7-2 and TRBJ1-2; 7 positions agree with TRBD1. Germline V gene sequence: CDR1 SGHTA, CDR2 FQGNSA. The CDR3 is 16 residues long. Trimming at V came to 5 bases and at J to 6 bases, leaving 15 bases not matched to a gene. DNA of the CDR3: TGTGCCAGCAGCCTTACCCGACAGGGCGGGGGCGATGGCTACACCTTC. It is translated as CASSLTRQGGGDGYTF.

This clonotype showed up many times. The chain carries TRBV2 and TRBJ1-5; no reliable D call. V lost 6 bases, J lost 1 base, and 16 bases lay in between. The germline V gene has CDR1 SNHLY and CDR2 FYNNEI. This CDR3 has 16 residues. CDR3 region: CASRPGLSSSNQPQHF. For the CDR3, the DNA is TGTGCCAGCAGACCCGGACTGTCTTCCAGCAATCAGCCCCAGCATTTT.

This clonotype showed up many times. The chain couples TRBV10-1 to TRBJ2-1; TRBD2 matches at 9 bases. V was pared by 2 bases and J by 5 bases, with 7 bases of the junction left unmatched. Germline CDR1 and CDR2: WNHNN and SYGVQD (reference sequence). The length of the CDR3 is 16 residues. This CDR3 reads CASSERGASGNNEQFF. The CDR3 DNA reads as TGCGCCAGCAGTGAGAGGGGGGCTAGCGGGAACAATGAGCAGTTCTTC.

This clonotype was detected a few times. This chain's CDR3 is CSARPGLAGVGELFF. DNA of the CDR3: TGCAGTGCTAGACCGGGACTAGCGGGGGTGGGGGAGCTGTTTTTT. The V call is TRBV20-1, the J call TRBJ2-2, with 14 bases aligning to TRBD2. The germline CDR1 and CDR2 sequences are DFQATT and SNEGSKA (reference sequence). V dropped 2 bases and J dropped 8; count of bases not matched to a gene: 4. The CDR3 has 15 amino acids.

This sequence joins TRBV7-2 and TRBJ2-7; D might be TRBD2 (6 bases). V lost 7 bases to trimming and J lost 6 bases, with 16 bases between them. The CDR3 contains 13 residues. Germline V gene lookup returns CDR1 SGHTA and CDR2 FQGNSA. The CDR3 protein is CASTLGGEGEQYF. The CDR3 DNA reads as TGTGCCAGCACCCTCGGGGGTGAGGGCGAGCAGTACTTC.

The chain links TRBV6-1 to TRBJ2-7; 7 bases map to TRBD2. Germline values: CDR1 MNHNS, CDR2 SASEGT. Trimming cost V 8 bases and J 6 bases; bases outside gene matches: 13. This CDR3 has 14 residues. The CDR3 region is CASAGGTHPSEQYF. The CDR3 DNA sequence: TGTGCCAGCGCCGGGGGGACCCACCCTAGCGAGCAGTACTTC.

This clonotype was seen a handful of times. DNA of the CDR3: TGCGCCAGCAGCCAGGGATCCGGGACAGGGGAGGAGACCCAGTACTTC. It yields the protein CASSQGSGTGEETQYF. The V gene is TRBV4-3, the J gene TRBJ2-5, with 10 bases identical to TRBD1. Germline-derived CDR1 and CDR2 are LGHNA and YSLEER. Trimming at V came to 3 bases and at J to 5 bases, leaving 9 bases not matched to a gene. This CDR3 is built from 16 residues.

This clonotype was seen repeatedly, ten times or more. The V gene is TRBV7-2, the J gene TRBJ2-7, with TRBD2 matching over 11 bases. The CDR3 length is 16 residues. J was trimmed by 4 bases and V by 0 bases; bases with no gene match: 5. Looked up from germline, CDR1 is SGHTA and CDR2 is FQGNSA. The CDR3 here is CASSLAGLAGGYEQYF. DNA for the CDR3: TGTGCCAGCAGCTTAGCGGGGCTAGCGGGGGGTTACGAGCAGTACTTC.

This chain's CDR3 is CASSLGGGPNQPQHF. DNA of the CDR3: TGTGCCAGCAGCTTAGGAGGGGGCCCCAATCAGCCCCAGCATTTT. J is TRBJ1-5 and V is TRBV7-9; 7 positions agree with TRBD1. This CDR3 region has 15 residues. The V gene end was trimmed by 1 base and the J gene end by 3 bases; junction bases not matched to a gene: 3. Germline V gene data show CDR1 as SEHNR and CDR2 as FQNEAQ (reference sequence).

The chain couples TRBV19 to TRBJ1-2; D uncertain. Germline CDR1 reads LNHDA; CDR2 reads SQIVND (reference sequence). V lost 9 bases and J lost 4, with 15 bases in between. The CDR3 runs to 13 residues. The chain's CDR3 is CASNGRQGYGYTF. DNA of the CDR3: TGTGCCAGCAACGGACGCCAAGGCTATGGCTACACCTTC.

The CDR3 DNA follows: TGTGCCAGCAGCCCTGTCCCGGGACTAGCGGGAGGACCCTCCTACAATGAGCAGTTCTTC. Translating gives CASSPVPGLAGGPSYNEQFF. The V gene is TRBV5-6, the J gene TRBJ2-1, with TRBD2 identical over 15 bases. The germline gives CDR1 SGHDT, CDR2 YYEEEE. The CDR3 contains 20 residues. With V trimmed by 4 bases and J by 0 bases, 11 bases remained unmatched.

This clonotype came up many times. CDR3 residues: CASSSRQGGPFGELFF. In nucleotides, the CDR3 is TGTGCCAGCAGTAGCCGACAGGGGGGACCTTTCGGGGAGCTGTTTTTT. The chain has TRBV6-1 and TRBJ2-2; 9 positions agree with TRBD1. The CDR3 extends over 16 amino acids. In germline, CDR1 is MNHNS, CDR2 SASEGT. Trimming removed 5 bases from V and 7 bases from J; junction bases left unmatched: 11.

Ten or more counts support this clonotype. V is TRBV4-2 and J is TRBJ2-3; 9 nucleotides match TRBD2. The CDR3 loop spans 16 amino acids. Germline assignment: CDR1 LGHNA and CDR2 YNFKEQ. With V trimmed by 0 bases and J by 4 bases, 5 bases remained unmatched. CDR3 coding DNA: TGTGCCAGCAGCCAAGAACAAGCGGGGGGCCCAGATACGCAGTATTTT. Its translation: CASSQEQAGGPDTQYF.

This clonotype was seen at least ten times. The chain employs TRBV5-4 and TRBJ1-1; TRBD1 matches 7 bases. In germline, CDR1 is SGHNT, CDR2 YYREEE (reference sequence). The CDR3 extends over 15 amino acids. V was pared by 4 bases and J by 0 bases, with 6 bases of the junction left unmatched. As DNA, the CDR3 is TGTGCCAGCAGCCGACAGGGCTACATGAACACTGAAGCTTTCTTT. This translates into CASSRQGYMNTEAFF.

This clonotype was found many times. The CDR3 is CATRGGSTDTQYF. In nucleotides, the CDR3 is TGTGCCACCCGCGGGGGAAGCACAGATACGCAGTATTTT. This sequence joins TRBV24-1 and TRBJ2-3, with 7 bases identical to TRBD2. The germline V gene encodes CDR1 KGHDR and CDR2 SFDVKD. V lost 9 bases and J lost 0; bases outside the gene matches: 2. The CDR3 sequence is 13 residues long.

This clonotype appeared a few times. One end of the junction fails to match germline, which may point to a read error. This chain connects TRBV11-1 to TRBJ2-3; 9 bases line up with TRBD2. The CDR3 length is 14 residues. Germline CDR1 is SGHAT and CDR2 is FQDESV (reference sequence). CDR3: CASRLAGATDTQYF. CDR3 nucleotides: TGTGCCAGCAGGTTAGCGGGGGCCACAGATACGCAGTATTTT.

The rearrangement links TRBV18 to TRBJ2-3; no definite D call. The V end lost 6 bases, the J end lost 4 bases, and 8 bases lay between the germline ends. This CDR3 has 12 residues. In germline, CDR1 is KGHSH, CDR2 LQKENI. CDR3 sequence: CASSQSADTQYF. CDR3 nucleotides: TGTGCCAGCTCCCAATCGGCAGATACGCAGTATTTT. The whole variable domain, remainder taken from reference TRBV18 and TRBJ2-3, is NAGVMQNPRHLVRRRGQEARLRCSPMKGHSHVYWYRQLPEEGLKFMVYLQKENIIDESGMPKERFSAEFPKEGPSILRIQQVVRGDSAAYFCASSQSADTQYFGPGTRLTVL.

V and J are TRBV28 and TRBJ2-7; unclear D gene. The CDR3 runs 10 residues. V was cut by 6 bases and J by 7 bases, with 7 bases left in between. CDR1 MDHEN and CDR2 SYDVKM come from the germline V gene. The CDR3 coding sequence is TGTGCCAGCAGCCGCCGGGAGCAGTACTTC. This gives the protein CASSRREQYF.

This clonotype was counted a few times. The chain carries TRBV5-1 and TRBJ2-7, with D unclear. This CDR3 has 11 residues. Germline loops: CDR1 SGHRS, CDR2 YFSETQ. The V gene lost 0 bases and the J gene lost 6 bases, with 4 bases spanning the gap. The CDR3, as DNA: TGCGCCAGCAGCTTGGAGTTCGAGCAGTACTTC. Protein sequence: CASSLEFEQYF.

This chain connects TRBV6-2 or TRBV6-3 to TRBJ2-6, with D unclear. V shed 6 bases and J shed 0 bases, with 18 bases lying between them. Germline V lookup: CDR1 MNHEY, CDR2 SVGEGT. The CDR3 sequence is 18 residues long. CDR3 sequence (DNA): TGTGCCAGCAGCGGCTTATTGGCCCTCAGCTCTGGGGCCAACGTCCTGACTTTC. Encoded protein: CASSGLLALSSGANVLTF.

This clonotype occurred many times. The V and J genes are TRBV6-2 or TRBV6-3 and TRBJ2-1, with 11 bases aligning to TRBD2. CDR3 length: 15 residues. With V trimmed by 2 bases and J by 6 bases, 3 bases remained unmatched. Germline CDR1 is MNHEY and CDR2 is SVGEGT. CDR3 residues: CASSYIAGGRNEQFF. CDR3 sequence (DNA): TGTGCCAGCAGTTACATAGCGGGGGGGCGCAATGAGCAGTTCTTC.

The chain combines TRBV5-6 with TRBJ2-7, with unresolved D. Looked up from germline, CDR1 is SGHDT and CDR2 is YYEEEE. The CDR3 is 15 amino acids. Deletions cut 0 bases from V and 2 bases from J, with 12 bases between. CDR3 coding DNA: TGTGCCAGCAGCTTGGTCAAGCAGGTTACCTACGAGCAGTACTTC. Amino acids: CASSLVKQVTYEQYF.

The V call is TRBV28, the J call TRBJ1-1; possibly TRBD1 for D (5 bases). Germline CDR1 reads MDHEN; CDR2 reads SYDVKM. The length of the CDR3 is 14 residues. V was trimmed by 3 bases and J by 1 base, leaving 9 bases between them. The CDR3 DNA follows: TGTGCCAGCAGTTTTCGGGGCGAGAACACTGAAGCTTTCTTT. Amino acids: CASSFRGENTEAFF.

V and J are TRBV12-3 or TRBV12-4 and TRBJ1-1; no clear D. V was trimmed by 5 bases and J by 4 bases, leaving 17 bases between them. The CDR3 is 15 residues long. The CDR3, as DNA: TGTGCCAGCAGTCGTAAGGGTGATGGGAGCACTGAAGCTTTCTTT. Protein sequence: CASSRKGDGSTEAFF.

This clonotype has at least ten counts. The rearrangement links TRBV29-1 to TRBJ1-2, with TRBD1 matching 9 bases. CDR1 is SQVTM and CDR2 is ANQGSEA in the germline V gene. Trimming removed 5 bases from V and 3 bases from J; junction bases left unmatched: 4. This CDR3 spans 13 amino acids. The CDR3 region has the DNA TGCAGCGTTCGGACAGGGGTTTACTATGGCTACACCTTC. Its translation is CSVRTGVYYGYTF.

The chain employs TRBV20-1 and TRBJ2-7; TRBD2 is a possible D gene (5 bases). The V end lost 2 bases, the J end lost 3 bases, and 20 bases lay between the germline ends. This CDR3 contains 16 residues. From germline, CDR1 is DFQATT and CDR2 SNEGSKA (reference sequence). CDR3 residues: CSARSLRRAASYEQYF. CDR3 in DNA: TGCAGTGCTAGATCCCTTAGGCGGGCCGCTAGCTACGAGCAGTACTTC.